This T cell receptor (beta chain) was observed in a study of cytomegalovirus exposure and HLA in healthy donors. The PCR used 60 Vbeta and 13 Jbeta primers. The table came from immunoSEQ multiplex PCR; TCRdb's copy has only in-frame clones and leaves some out. The sample holds some 200,000 clones, approximately 79% seen once. Findings and limits, study-wide: Among TCR beta chains, those listed as cytomegalovirus-associated numbered some 170. In a later analysis, specific HLA alleles were associated with 15,000 to 20,000 TCR beta sequences at a 0.05 false discovery rate. Per published reports, the classifier diagnosed cytomegalovirus status with high specificity and sensitivity.

Per the germline V gene, CDR1 is SEHNR and CDR2 is FQNEAQ (reference sequence). This CDR3 is built from 12 residues. The V and J ends lost 1 base and 7 bases, in that order; junction bases with no gene match: 0. Points on this clone: Its antigen is as yet unknown.

This receptor was taken from a man aged 40-55 years in good health and CMV-seropositive. The sample taken for sequencing was PBMCs. The rearrangement uses TRBV7-9 and TRBJ2-7; TRBD2 agrees at 8 bases. CDR3 amino acids: CASSLGGGEQYF. The CDR3 DNA follows: TGTGCCAGCAGCTTAGGCGGGGGGGAGCAGTACTTC.